One sample yielded the 2 T cell receptor beta chains listed below, sequenced in a study of PD-L1 blockade in urothelial cancer. Only in-frame clones appear in the TCRdb table, and some are missing; sequencing was by immunoSEQ multiplex PCR. The sample contains about 120,000 clones, about 89% of which appear only once. Time point meaning: peripheral blood 6 weeks after treatment start. The sequencing here drew on PBMCs, taken around atezolizumab (anti-PD-L1) treatment. The receptors stem from a man between 60 and 75 years old with urothelial cancer.

The rearrangement uses TRBV5-4 and TRBJ2-1; 7 bases are shared with TRBD2. The V segment lost 5 bases and the J segment 2 bases; nucleotides outside the gene matches: 10. The germline V gene has CDR1 SGHNT and CDR2 YYREEE (reference sequence). The CDR3 is made up of 16 amino acids. The CDR3 DNA reads TGTGCCAGCAGGCCCCCCGGGGGGAGCACCTACAATGAGCAGTTCTTC. Translating it yields CASRPPGGSTYNEQFF.

This chain's CDR3 is CASSPRVKDRGREPQHF. CDR3 sequence (DNA): TGTGCCAGCTCACCAAGAGTAAAGGACAGGGGGCGCGAGCCCCAGCATTTT. The chain carries TRBV18 and TRBJ1-5; 11 bases are shared with TRBD1. The CDR3 length is 17 residues. Germline V gives CDR1 KGHSH, CDR2 LQKENI. Trimming took 2 bases from V and 8 from J; bases not matched to a gene: 11.